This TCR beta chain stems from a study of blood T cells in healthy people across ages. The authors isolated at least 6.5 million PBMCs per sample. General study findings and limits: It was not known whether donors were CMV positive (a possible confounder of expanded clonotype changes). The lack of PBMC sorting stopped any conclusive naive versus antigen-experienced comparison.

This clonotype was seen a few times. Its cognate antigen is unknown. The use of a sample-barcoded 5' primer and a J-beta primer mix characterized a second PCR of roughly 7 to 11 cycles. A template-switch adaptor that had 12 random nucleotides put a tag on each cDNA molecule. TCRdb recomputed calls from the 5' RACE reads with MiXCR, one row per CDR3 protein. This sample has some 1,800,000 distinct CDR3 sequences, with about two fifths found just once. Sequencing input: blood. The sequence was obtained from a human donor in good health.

The CDR3 DNA sequence: TGTGCCAGCAGTTACGGGGAGGGGGCTAGCTCCTACAATGAGCAGTTCTTC. Its translation: CASSYGEGASSYNEQFF. The rearrangement joins TRBV6-5 to TRBJ2-1; possibly TRBD1 or TRBD2 for D (7 bases each). The CDR3 is 17 residues long. V was pared by 2 bases and J by 0 bases, with 14 bases between. Germline V gene data show CDR1 as MNHEY and CDR2 as SVGAGI.